A single sample gave rise to the 31 T cell receptor beta chains below, sequenced in a study of blood T cell repertoires in COVID-19. Data came from immunoSEQ multiplex PCR; TCRdb stores just in-frame clones and leaves some out. The top ten clones hold about a tenth of a sample with roughly 70,000 clones, about 80% of them seen once. The sequenced material came from peripheral blood. These receptors were taken from a human donor in a cohort sampled during active COVID-19.

The gene calls are TRBV5-5 and TRBJ1-1; D is undetermined. This CDR3 comprises 13 residues. V lost 0 bases, J lost 3 bases, and 6 bases lay in between. The germline gives CDR1 SGHKS, CDR2 YYEKEE (reference sequence). CDR3 in amino acids: CASSLVTDTEAFF. The CDR3 DNA reads TGTGCCAGCAGCTTGGTAACAGACACTGAAGCTTTCTTT. The full variable domain, its missing parts supplied by reference TRBV5-5 and TRBJ1-1, is DAGVTQSPTHLIKTRGQQVTLRCSPISGHKSVSWYQQVLGQGPQFIFQYYEKEERGRGNFPDRFSARQFPNYSSELNVNALLLGDSALYLCASSLVTDTEAFFGQGTRLTVV.

V gene TRBV7-2 combines with J gene TRBJ2-7; the D gene is possibly TRBD2 (5 bases). The V and J ends lost 5 bases and 3 bases respectively, with 17 bases between them. Germline CDR1 is SGHTA and CDR2 is FQGNSA. There are 15 residues in the CDR3. The CDR3 nucleotides read TGTGCCAGCAGCGTTGACGGGGTAACCAACTACGAGCAGTACTTC. Protein sequence: CASSVDGVTNYEQYF.

The chain joins TRBV2 to TRBJ2-6, with TRBD1 as a possible D gene (6 bases). With 4 bases removed from V and 3 bases from J, the gap between germline ends came to 13 bases. The V gene's germline CDR1 is SNHLY and CDR2 FYNNEI. CDR3 length: 16 residues. The CDR3 spells CASSGQTGFGANVLTF. The CDR3 DNA reads TGTGCCAGCAGTGGACAAACAGGGTTTGGGGCCAACGTCCTGACTTTC.

The V and J genes are TRBV28 and TRBJ2-7, with 9 bases that match TRBD1. CDR1 MDHEN and CDR2 SYDVKM come from the germline V gene. This CDR3 is built from 18 residues. Losses at the gene ends were 4 bases for V and 2 bases for J; bases not matched to a gene: 15. CDR3 loop: CASSSSLPPRTGAYEQYF. The DNA for the CDR3 is TGTGCCAGCAGTTCGTCTTTACCTCCTCGGACAGGGGCCTACGAGCAGTACTTC.

This clone has more than one count but fewer than ten. The V gene is TRBV4-1, the J gene TRBJ1-2; 9 nucleotides line up with TRBD1. Germline trimming cut 5 bases from V and 5 bases from J; bases unmatched to any gene: 6. The germline gives CDR1 MGHRA, CDR2 YSYEKL. The CDR3 is made up of 14 amino acids. The CDR3 DNA reads as TGCGCCAGCAGCAACCGGGACAGGGATTATGGCTACACCTTC. It translates to CASSNRDRDYGYTF.

The chain uses TRBV7-8 and TRBJ2-7; D is perhaps TRBD1 (5 bases). The CDR3 loop spans 13 amino acids. Germline CDR1 SGHVS, CDR2 FQNEAQ. The V end was cut by 5 bases, the J end by 3 bases, with 11 bases between. CDR3 DNA: TGTGCCAGCAGCGGAACGCAGGGCTACGAGCAGTACTTC. This encodes CASSGTQGYEQYF.

The gene calls are TRBV19 and TRBJ2-7, with D perhaps TRBD1 (7 bases). This CDR3 has 16 residues. The germline CDR1 and CDR2 sequences are LNHDA and SQIVND (reference sequence). Between the trimmed V and J ends, which lost 6 bases and 0 bases, there was a span of 18 bases. CDR3 loop: CASRGPGTAGSYEQYF. The CDR3 DNA follows: TGTGCCAGTAGGGGACCGGGGACAGCGGGCTCCTACGAGCAGTACTTC. Full variable domain (remainder filled in from reference TRBV19 and TRBJ2-7): DGGITQSPKYLFRKEGQNVTLSCEQNLNHDAMYWYRQDPGQGLRLIYYSQIVNDFQKGDIAEGYSVSREKKESFPLTVTSAQKNPTAFYLCASRGPGTAGSYEQYFGPGTRLTVT.

This clone was counted between two and nine times. The chain links TRBV5-6 to TRBJ2-3; D perhaps matches TRBD2 (6 bases). The CDR3 totals 14 residues. Looked up from germline, CDR1 is SGHDT and CDR2 is YYEEEE. V dropped 4 bases and J dropped 1 base, with 10 bases sitting between them. CDR3 amino acids: CASSPPSGTDTQYF. The CDR3 DNA reads TGTGCCAGCAGCCCACCTAGCGGCACAGATACGCAGTATTTT.

The rearrangement links TRBV2 to TRBJ2-1; 13 nucleotides align to TRBD2. V lost 6 bases, J lost 4 bases, and 3 bases stayed unmatched. Per germline, CDR1 SNHLY and CDR2 FYNNEI. CDR3 size: 15 residues. In nucleotides, the CDR3 is TGTGCCAGCAGGCAACTAGCGGGAGGGTACAATGAGCAGTTCTTC. As protein: CASRQLAGGYNEQFF.

The chain joins TRBV6-2 or TRBV6-3 to TRBJ2-1; 9 bases fit TRBD1. CDR1 MNHEY and CDR2 SVGEGT come from the germline V gene. The CDR3 spans 15 residues. Trimming took 4 bases from V and 0 from J; bases not matched to a gene: 1. The CDR3 here is CASSWGQGSYNEQFF. The CDR3 bases are TGTGCCAGCAGTTGGGGACAGGGCTCCTACAATGAGCAGTTCTTC.

CDR3 sequence: CASSPGERGYNEQFF. In nucleotides, the CDR3 is TGTGCCAGCAGTCCAGGGGAGAGGGGTTACAATGAGCAGTTCTTC. This chain connects TRBV6-5 to TRBJ2-1, with D possibly TRBD1 on 6 matching bases. Germline V gives CDR1 MNHEY, CDR2 SVGAGI. The length of the CDR3 is 15 residues. V was trimmed by 5 bases and J by 4 bases, leaving 15 bases between them.

The chain's CDR3 is CASSWGQGGDYGYTF. In DNA form, the CDR3 reads TGTGCCAGCAGTTGGGGACAGGGCGGAGACTATGGCTACACCTTC. The genes are TRBV6-5 and TRBJ1-2, with 9 bases that match TRBD1. The CDR3 has 15 amino acids. Per the germline V gene, CDR1 is MNHEY and CDR2 is SVGAGI. The junction had 6 bases not matched to a gene; V was cut back by 4 bases and J by 3 bases.

The chain links TRBV11-2 to TRBJ1-2, with D tentatively TRBD1 (5 bases). The CDR3 length is 14 residues. Per the germline V gene, CDR1 is SGHAT and CDR2 is FQNNGV. V was trimmed by 5 bases and J by 4 bases, leaving 14 bases between them. DNA of the CDR3: TGTGCCAGCAGCCTAAGCGGGGCCTTCTATGGCTACACCTTC. Amino acids: CASSLSGAFYGYTF.

The V gene is TRBV19, the J gene TRBJ2-5; TRBD2 matches at 7 bases. The V gene's germline CDR1 is LNHDA and CDR2 SQIVND (reference sequence). V gave up 5 bases and J gave up 4 bases; unmatched junction bases: 4. The CDR3 sequence is 13 residues long. CDR3 amino acids: CASSRGDGETQYF. CDR3 in DNA: TGTGCCAGTAGTCGGGGGGACGGAGAGACCCAGTACTTC.

The chain recombines TRBV6-1 with TRBJ2-2; D gene ambiguous. This CDR3 has 16 amino acids. V dropped 1 base and J dropped 6 bases, with 15 bases sitting between them. From germline, CDR1 is MNHNS and CDR2 SASEGT. This chain's CDR3 is CASSEVWQVTAGELFF. For the CDR3, the DNA is TGTGCCAGCAGTGAAGTTTGGCAGGTGACGGCCGGGGAGCTGTTTTTT.

This chain joins TRBV28 and TRBJ1-1; 10 bases fit TRBD1. Germline V gene lookup returns CDR1 MDHEN and CDR2 SYDVKM. There are 13 residues in the CDR3. The J segment lost 8 bases and the V segment lost 4 bases, leaving 4 bases of the junction unmatched. The DNA for the CDR3 is TGTGCCAGCAGTTGGGACAGGGGATTCGAAGCTTTCTTT. This encodes CASSWDRGFEAFF. Using reference TRBV28 and TRBJ1-1 for the parts outside the CDR3, the full variable domain is DVKVTQSSRYLVKRTGEKVFLECVQDMDHENMFWYRQDPGLGLRLIYFSYDVKMKEKGDIPEGYSVSREKKERFSLILESASTNQTSMYLCASSWDRGFEAFFGQGTRLTVV.

This chain connects TRBV29-1 to TRBJ2-2; D is possibly TRBD1 (5 bases). Looked up from germline, CDR1 is SQVTM and CDR2 is ANQGSEA. Trimming took 4 bases from V and 3 from J, leaving 9 bases between them. This CDR3 spans 13 amino acids. In DNA, the CDR3 is TGCAGCGTTGCAGGGCCCTACACCGGGGAGCTGTTTTTT. Protein product: CSVAGPYTGELFF.

This chain uses TRBV15 with TRBJ1-1; D is ambiguous. There are 14 residues in the CDR3. CDR1 LNHNV and CDR2 YYDKDF come from the germline V gene (reference sequence). Deletions cut 4 bases from V and 0 bases from J, with 9 bases between. CDR3 region: CATSKDLLNTEAFF. The CDR3 bases are TGTGCCACCAGCAAAGATCTCTTGAACACTGAAGCTTTCTTT. The complete variable domain, with remaining parts taken from reference TRBV15 and TRBJ1-1, reads DAMVIQNPRYQVTQFGKPVTLSCSQTLNHNVMYWYQQKSSQAPKLLFHYYDKDFNNEADTPDNFQSRRPNTSFCFLDIRSPGLGDTAMYLCATSKDLLNTEAFFGQGTRLTVV.

V is TRBV6-2 or TRBV6-3 and J is TRBJ2-7, with D possibly TRBD1 on 5 matching bases. V was clipped by 0 bases and J by 5 bases, with 14 bases between them. The CDR3 totals 15 residues. CDR1 and CDR2 (germline): MNHEY, SVGEGT. The CDR3 sequence: CASSYSLGAVDEQYF. The CDR3 coding sequence is TGTGCCAGCAGTTACTCGCTTGGGGCGGTGGACGAGCAGTACTTC.

The rearrangement links TRBV27 to TRBJ1-2, with 11 nucleotides matching TRBD1. Germline loops: CDR1 MNHEY, CDR2 SMNVEV (reference sequence). V gave up 4 bases and J gave up 4 bases; unmatched junction bases: 5. CDR3 length equals 15 residues. CDR3 coding DNA: TGTGCCAGCAGTTCCGGACAGGGGGCACTCTATGGCTACACCTTC. Protein: CASSSGQGALYGYTF.

The genes are TRBV7-3 and TRBJ2-7; 7 positions match TRBD2. The V and J ends lost 5 bases and 5 bases, in that order; junction bases with no gene match: 9. This CDR3 is 14 amino acids long. Per germline, CDR1 SGHTA and CDR2 FQGTGA. In nucleotides, the CDR3 is TGTGCCAGCAGCCGGGGAGGGGCTAGCGACGAGCAGTACTTC. Translated, it gives CASSRGGASDEQYF.

In its sample, this clone was seen a few times. This chain joins TRBV5-1 and TRBJ2-5; 12 bases align to TRBD2. The germline CDR1 and CDR2 sequences are SGHRS and YFSETQ. Trimming took 6 bases from V and 4 from J; bases not matched to a gene: 4. The CDR3 spans 14 residues. CDR3 DNA: TGCGCCAGCACCCCGGGACTAGCGGGAGAGACCCAGTACTTC. It specifies CASTPGLAGETQYF.

This rearrangement joins TRBV10-3 to TRBJ2-7; TRBD1 matches 7 bases. V lost 10 bases and J lost 6; bases outside the gene matches: 9. CDR1 and CDR2 (germline): ENHRY, SYGVKD. The CDR3 consists of 12 residues. The CDR3 bases are TGTGCCACCAGAGACAGGGACGGCGAGCAGTACTTC. It yields the protein CATRDRDGEQYF.

V usage is TRBV7-2 and J usage is TRBJ1-5; D call uncertain. This CDR3 has 15 amino acids. Germline V gives CDR1 SGHTA, CDR2 FQGNSA. V was trimmed by 6 bases and J by 7 bases, leaving 19 bases between them. The CDR3 sequence: CASSLLGGSGQPQHF. CDR3 DNA sequence: TGTGCCAGCAGTCTCCTGGGAGGGTCAGGACAGCCCCAGCATTTT.

The chain couples TRBV4-3 to TRBJ2-2; 9 bases agree with TRBD2. Germline CDR1 LGHNA, CDR2 YSLEER. The V gene end was trimmed by 6 bases and the J gene end by 5 bases; junction bases not matched to a gene: 7. The CDR3 is made up of 15 amino acids. This chain's CDR3 is CASRRAGGNTGELFF. CDR3 coding DNA: TGCGCCAGCAGAAGAGCGGGAGGAAATACCGGGGAGCTGTTTTTT.

The chain couples TRBV24-1 to TRBJ2-1, with 9 nucleotides matching TRBD1. Germline CDR1 and CDR2: KGHDR and SFDVKD. Trimming cost V 1 base and J 8 bases; bases outside gene matches: 14. This CDR3 has 18 residues. The chain's CDR3 is CATSDLARGGQGRDEQFF. CDR3 nucleotide sequence: TGTGCCACCAGTGATTTAGCGAGGGGGGGACAGGGTCGCGATGAGCAGTTCTTC.

The J gene is TRBJ2-5, the V gene TRBV7-2, with TRBD2 matching over 9 bases. This CDR3 has 15 residues. V shed 1 base, J shed 5 bases, and the junction held 5 bases outside the gene matches. Germline V gene data show CDR1 as SGHTA and CDR2 as FQGNSA. Written as DNA, the CDR3 is TGTGCCAGCAGCTTAGGCCTAGCGGGATGGGAGACCCAGTACTTC. Translation: CASSLGLAGWETQYF. The whole variable domain, filled in from reference TRBV7-2 and TRBJ2-5, reads GAGVSQSPSNKVTEKGKDVELRCDPISGHTALYWYRQSLGQGLEFLIYFQGNSAPDKSGLPSDRFSAERTGGSVSTLTIQRTQQEDSAVYLCASSLGLAGWETQYFGPGTRLLVL.

J is TRBJ2-1 and V is TRBV6-2 or TRBV6-3; 9 bases are a match to TRBD2. V shed 5 bases and J 7 bases; nucleotides not matched to a gene: 12. This CDR3 is 16 amino acids long. Germline values: CDR1 MNHEY, CDR2 SVGEGT. The DNA for the CDR3 is TGTGCCAGCAGTCCCCTCGGGACTAGCAAGGGGAATGAGCAGTTCTTC. This codes for CASSPLGTSKGNEQFF.

This chain links TRBV7-2 with TRBJ2-7, with D perhaps TRBD2 (5 bases). This CDR3 has 14 amino acids. Germline CDR1 is SGHTA and CDR2 is FQGNSA. V lost 2 bases to trimming and J lost 7 bases, with 15 bases between them. The CDR3 sequence is CASSLSRPAGEQYF. CDR3 bases: TGTGCCAGCAGCTTAAGTCGCCCGGCGGGTGAGCAGTACTTC.

The V gene is TRBV30, the J gene TRBJ2-7; 7 bases line up with TRBD2. This CDR3 comprises 15 residues. Germline V lookup: CDR1 GTSNPN, CDR2 SVGIG (reference sequence). Trimming cost V 0 bases and J 1 base; bases outside gene matches: 6. CDR3 in DNA: TGTGCCTGGAGTGTACCCCGGACTAGTTCCTACGAGCAGTACTTC. Translating gives CAWSVPRTSSYEQYF.

The CDR3 protein is CASSVIQGNTGELFF. CDR3 in DNA: TGTGCCAGCAGTGTTATCCAGGGGAACACCGGGGAGCTGTTTTTT. The J gene is TRBJ2-2, the V gene TRBV2; D is possibly TRBD1 (5 bases). The CDR3 is 15 residues long. The germline V gene has CDR1 SNHLY and CDR2 FYNNEI. Trimming cost V 4 bases and J 1 base, with 10 bases left between them.